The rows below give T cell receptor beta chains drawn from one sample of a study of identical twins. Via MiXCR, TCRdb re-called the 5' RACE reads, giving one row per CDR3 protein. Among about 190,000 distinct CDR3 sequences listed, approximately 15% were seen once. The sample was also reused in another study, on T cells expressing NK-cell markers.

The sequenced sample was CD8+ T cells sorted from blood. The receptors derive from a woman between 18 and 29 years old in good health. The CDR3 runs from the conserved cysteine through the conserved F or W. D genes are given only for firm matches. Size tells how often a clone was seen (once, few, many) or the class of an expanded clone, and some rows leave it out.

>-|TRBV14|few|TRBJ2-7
CASSQEDRYIYEQYF
TGTGCCAGCAGCCAAGAGGACCGGTATATATACGAGCAGTACTTC
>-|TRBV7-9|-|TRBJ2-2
CASSLGTRNAGELFF
TGTGCCAGCAGCTTAGGGACCCGAAACGCCGGGGAGCTGTTTTTT
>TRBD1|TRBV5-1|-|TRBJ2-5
CASAGAGGSETQYF
TGCGCCAGCGCCGGGGCAGGGGGTTCGGAGACCCAGTACTTC
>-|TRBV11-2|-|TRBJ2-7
CASSFPGRNYEQYF
TGTGCCAGCAGCTTTCCAGGGCGGAATTACGAGCAGTACTTC
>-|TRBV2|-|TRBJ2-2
CASSVASSYTGELFF
TGTGCCAGCAGTGTCGCCTCGTCTTACACCGGGGAGCTGTTTTTT
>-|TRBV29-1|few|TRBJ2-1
CSVDKGRGAVDEQFF
TGCAGCGTTGATAAAGGCAGGGGGGCGGTGGATGAGCAGTTCTTC
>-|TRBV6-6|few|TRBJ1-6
CASTTSGASPLHF
TGTGCCAGCACCACCTCGGGGGCTTCACCCCTCCACTTT
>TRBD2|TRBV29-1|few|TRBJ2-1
CSVLWGLAGGGEQFF
TGCAGCGTCCTATGGGGACTAGCGGGGGGGGGAGAGCAGTTCTTC
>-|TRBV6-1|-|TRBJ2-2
CASGPHGAGELFF
TGTGCCAGCGGCCCTCATGGCGCCGGGGAGCTGTTTTTT
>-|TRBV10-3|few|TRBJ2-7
CAISESTSGRDYEQYF
TGTGCCATCAGTGAGTCGACCTCGGGGCGGGACTACGAGCAGTACTTC
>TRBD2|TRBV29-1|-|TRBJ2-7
CSVGLAAYEQYF
TGCAGCGTTGGACTAGCGGCCTACGAGCAGTACTTC
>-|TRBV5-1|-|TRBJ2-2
CASSRPDTFAGELFF
TGCGCCAGCAGCCGACCCGACACGTTCGCCGGGGAGCTGTTTTTT
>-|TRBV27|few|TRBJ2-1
CASSFGGSTANEQFF
TGTGCCAGCAGTTTCGGAGGGTCTACGGCCAATGAGCAGTTCTTC
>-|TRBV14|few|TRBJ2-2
CASSQEGEIGANNTGELFF
TGTGCCAGCAGCCAAGAAGGAGAGATCGGGGCGAATAACACCGGGGAGCTGTTTTTT
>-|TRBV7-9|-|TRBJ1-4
CASSSPTGLATNEKLFF
TGTGCCAGCAGCTCCCCAACAGGCCTTGCAACTAATGAAAAACTGTTTTTT
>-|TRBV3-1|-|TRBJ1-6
CASCQDLEKGSPLHF
TGTGCCTCCTGCCAAGATCTAGAAAAGGGCTCACCCCTCCACTTT
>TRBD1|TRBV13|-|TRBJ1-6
CASSFGTGPNSPLHF
TGTGCCAGCAGCTTCGGGACAGGACCTAATTCACCCCTCCACTTT
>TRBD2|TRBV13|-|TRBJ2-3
CASSSRGIGADTQYF
TGTGCCAGCAGCTCGCGGGGGATTGGCGCAGATACGCAGTATTTT
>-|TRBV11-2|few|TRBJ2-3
CASSLGRMDTQYF
TGTGCCAGCAGCTTAGGACGGATGGATACGCAGTATTTT
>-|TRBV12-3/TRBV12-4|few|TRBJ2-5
CASSLRDPSGETQYF
TGTGCCAGCAGTCTGAGGGACCCCTCAGGGGAGACCCAGTACTTC
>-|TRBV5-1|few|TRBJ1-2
CASSETPWGRDGYTF
TGCGCCAGCAGCGAAACACCGTGGGGGAGAGACGGCTACACCTTC
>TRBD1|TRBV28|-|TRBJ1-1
CASSLGRDRGDEAFF
TGTGCCAGCAGTCTGGGCCGGGACAGGGGAGATGAAGCTTTCTTT
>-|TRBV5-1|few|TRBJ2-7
CARKYRLYEQYF
TGCGCCAGGAAATACAGGCTCTACGAGCAGTACTTC
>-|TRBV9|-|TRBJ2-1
CASSVDGVVGNEQFF
TGTGCCAGCAGCGTAGACGGAGTGGTGGGCAATGAGCAGTTCTTC
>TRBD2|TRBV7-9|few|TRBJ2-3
CASSPIRTRSTDTQYF
TGTGCCAGCAGCCCTATCAGGACTAGAAGCACAGATACGCAGTATTTT
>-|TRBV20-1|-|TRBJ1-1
CSAPSGENTEAFF
TGCAGTGCCCCTTCGGGGGAGAACACTGAAGCTTTCTTT
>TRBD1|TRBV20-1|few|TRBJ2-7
CSAVSGQTSYEQYF
TGCAGTGCCGTTTCGGGACAGACCTCCTACGAGCAGTACTTC
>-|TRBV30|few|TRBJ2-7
CAWEAGGDEQYF
TGTGCCTGGGAAGCAGGCGGGGACGAGCAGTACTTC
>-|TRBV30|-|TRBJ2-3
CAWSTDTQYF
TGTGCCTGGAGTACAGATACGCAGTATTTT